This is a list of T cell receptor beta chains from one sample in a study of blood T cell repertoires in COVID-19. The assay was immunoSEQ multiplex PCR, and TCRdb's table has in-frame clones only and misses some. The sample records 200,000 to 300,000 clones, 70% to 90% being singletons. The material sequenced was peripheral blood. These receptors were taken from a woman aged 40 to 50 with acute or convalescent COVID-19. CDR3s include the opening cysteine and the closing phenylalanine or tryptophan. A D gene is named only where the DNA matches it firmly. Rows give clone size only sometimes, using once, few, many, or a class for an expanded clone.

j_call,d_call,clone_size,v_call,cdr3_nt,cdr3_aa
TRBJ2-2,.,.,TRBV5-1,TGCGCCAGCAGCGGGAAAGGGGGAACCGGGGAGCTGTTTTTT,CASSGKGGTGELFF
TRBJ1-3,.,.,TRBV4-1,TGCGCCAGCAGCCCAGGATTTCGGGGAAACACCATATATTTT,CASSPGFRGNTIYF
TRBJ1-5,.,.,TRBV7-3,TGTGCCAGCAGCCCCCGCAATGACAATAGCAATCAGCCCCAGCATTTT,CASSPRNDNSNQPQHF
TRBJ2-3,.,.,TRBV10-1,TGCGCCAGCAGCCGTGGAGGCCCCACAGATACGCAGTATTTT,CASSRGGPTDTQYF
TRBJ1-4,.,few,TRBV5-1,TGCGCCAGCAGCTTGGTTTCGGTTGGGCAGGGTTCTGAAAAACTGTTTTTT,CASSLVSVGQGSEKLFF
TRBJ2-1,TRBD1,.,TRBV6-5,TGTGCCAGCAGTCATCAGGGACAGGGTAATGAGCAGTTCTTC,CASSHQGQGNEQFF
TRBJ2-1,.,.,TRBV5-1,TGCGCCAGCAGCTTCCGAGGTACAGGTTACAATGAGCAGTTCTTC,CASSFRGTGYNEQFF
TRBJ1-4,.,once,TRBV28,TGTGCCAGCAGTTTCCGGGGAGCACTGTTTTTT,CASSFRGALFF
TRBJ1-1,.,once,TRBV5-1,TGCGCCAGCAGCTTGGTTGGACAGACGAACACTGAAGCTTTCTTT,CASSLVGQTNTEAFF
TRBJ1-3,.,.,TRBV19,TGTGCCAGTAGTGGGGGGGACTCGAGCTCTGGAAACACCATATATTTT,CASSGGDSSSGNTIYF
TRBJ1-6,.,.,TRBV9,TGTGCCAGCAGCGTAGATGGGGGCAGTGGTAATTCACCCCTCCACTTT,CASSVDGGSGNSPLHF
TRBJ1-2,TRBD1,.,TRBV9,TGTGCCAGCAGCCCCTCGCCGACAGGGAACTATGGCTACACCTTC,CASSPSPTGNYGYTF
TRBJ2-1,TRBD2,.,TRBV7-8,TGTGCCAGCAGCTTACTAGCGGGGGGGAGCTCCTACAATGAGCAGTTCTTC,CASSLLAGGSSYNEQFF
TRBJ1-6,TRBD1,.,TRBV15,TGTGCCACCAGCAGACCGACAGGGGGCCGGTCACCCCTCCACTTT,CATSRPTGGRSPLHF
TRBJ1-6,.,.,TRBV9,TGTGCCAGCAGCGTAGGGGGCTACCGGAATTCACCCCTCCACTTT,CASSVGGYRNSPLHF
TRBJ1-3,TRBD1,.,TRBV19,TGTGCCAGTAGTATTGGAGGGGGCGGAAACACCATATATTTT,CASSIGGGGNTIYF